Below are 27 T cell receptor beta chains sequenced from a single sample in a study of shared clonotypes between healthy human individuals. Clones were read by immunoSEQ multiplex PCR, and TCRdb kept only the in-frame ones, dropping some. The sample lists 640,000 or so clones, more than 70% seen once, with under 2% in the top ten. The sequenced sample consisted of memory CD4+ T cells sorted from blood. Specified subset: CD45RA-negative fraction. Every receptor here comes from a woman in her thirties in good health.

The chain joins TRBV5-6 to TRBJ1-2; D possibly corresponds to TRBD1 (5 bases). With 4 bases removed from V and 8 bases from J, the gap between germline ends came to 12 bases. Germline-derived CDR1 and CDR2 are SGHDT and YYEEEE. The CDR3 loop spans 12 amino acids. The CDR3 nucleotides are TGTGCCAGCAGCGCGGACACCCTGGGCTACACCTTC. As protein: CASSADTLGYTF.

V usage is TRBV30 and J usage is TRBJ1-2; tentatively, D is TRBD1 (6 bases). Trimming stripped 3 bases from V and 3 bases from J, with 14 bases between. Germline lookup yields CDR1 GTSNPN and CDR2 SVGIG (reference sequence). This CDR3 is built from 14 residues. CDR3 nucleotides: TGTGCCTGGAGAGGTACAGGGATGGACTATGGCTACACCTTC. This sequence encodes CAWRGTGMDYGYTF.

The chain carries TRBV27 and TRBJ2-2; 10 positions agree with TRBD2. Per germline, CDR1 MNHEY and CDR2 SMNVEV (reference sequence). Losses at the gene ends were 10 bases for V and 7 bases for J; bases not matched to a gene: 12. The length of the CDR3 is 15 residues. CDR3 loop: CATQAGGGYLGELFF. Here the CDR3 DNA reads TGTGCCACCCAAGCGGGAGGGGGATACCTCGGGGAGCTGTTTTTT.

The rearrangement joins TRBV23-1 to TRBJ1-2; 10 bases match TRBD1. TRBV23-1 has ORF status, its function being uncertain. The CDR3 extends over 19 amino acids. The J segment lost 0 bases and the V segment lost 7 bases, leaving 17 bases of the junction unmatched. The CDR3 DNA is TGCGCCAGCAAAGACTTTGGGACAGGGGACGACGAGTCTAACTATGGCTACACCTTC. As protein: CASKDFGTGDDESNYGYTF.

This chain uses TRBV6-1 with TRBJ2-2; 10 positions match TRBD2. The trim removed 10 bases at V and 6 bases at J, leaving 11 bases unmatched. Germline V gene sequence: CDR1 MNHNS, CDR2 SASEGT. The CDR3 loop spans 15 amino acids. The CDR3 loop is CATLRGTSEAGELFF. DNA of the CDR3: TGTGCCACCCTGAGGGGGACTAGCGAAGCCGGGGAGCTGTTTTTT.

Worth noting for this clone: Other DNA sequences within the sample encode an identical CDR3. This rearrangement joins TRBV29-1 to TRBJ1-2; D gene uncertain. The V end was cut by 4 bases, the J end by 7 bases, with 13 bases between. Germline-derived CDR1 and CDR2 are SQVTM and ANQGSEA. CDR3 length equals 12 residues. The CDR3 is CSVGGGRSGYTF. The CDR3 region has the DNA TGCAGCGTTGGGGGAGGTAGAAGTGGCTACACCTTC. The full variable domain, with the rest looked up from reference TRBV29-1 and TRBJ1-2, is SAVISQKPSRDICQRGTSLTIQCQVDSQVTMMFWYRQQPGQSLTLIATANQGSEATYESGFVIDKFPISRPNLTFSTLTVSNMSPEDSSIYLCSVGGGRSGYTFGSGTRLTVV.

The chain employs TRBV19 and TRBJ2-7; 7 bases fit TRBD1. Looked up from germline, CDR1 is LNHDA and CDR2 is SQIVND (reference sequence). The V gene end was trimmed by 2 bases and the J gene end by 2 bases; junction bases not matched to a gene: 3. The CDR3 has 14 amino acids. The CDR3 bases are TGTGCCAGTAGTATACAAACAGGGGCCTACGAGCAGTACTTC. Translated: CASSIQTGAYEQYF. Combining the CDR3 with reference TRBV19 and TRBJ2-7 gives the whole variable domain DGGITQSPKYLFRKEGQNVTLSCEQNLNHDAMYWYRQDPGQGLRLIYYSQIVNDFQKGDIAEGYSVSREKKESFPLTVTSAQKNPTAFYLCASSIQTGAYEQYFGPGTRLTVT.

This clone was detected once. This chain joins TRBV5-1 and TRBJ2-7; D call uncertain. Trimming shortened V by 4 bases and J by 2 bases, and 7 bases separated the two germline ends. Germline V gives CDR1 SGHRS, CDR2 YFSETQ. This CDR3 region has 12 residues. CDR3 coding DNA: TGCGCCAGCAGCCCTGATACCTACGAGCAGTACTTC. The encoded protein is CASSPDTYEQYF.

The CDR3, as DNA: TGTGCCAGCAGTTCGACAGGGAACAATCAGCCCCAGCATTTT. It codes for CASSSTGNNQPQHF. The V and J genes are TRBV6-1 and TRBJ1-5; 7 nucleotides align to TRBD1. Trimming at V came to 5 bases and at J to 3 bases, leaving 4 bases not matched to a gene. From germline, CDR1 is MNHNS and CDR2 SASEGT. The CDR3 runs 14 residues.

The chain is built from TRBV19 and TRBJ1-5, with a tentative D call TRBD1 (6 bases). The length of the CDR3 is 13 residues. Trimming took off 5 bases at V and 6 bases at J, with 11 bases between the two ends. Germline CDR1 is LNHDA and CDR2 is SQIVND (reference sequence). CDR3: CASSGGSGQPQHF. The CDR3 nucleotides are TGTGCCAGTAGTGGGGGCTCCGGTCAGCCCCAGCATTTT.

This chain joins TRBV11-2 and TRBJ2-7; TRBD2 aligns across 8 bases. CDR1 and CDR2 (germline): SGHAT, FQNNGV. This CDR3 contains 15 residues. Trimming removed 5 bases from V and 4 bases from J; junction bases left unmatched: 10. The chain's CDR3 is CASSPLGSGKYEQYF. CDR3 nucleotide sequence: TGTGCCAGCAGCCCCCTCGGTAGCGGGAAGTACGAGCAGTACTTC.

CDR3 bases: TGTGCCAGCAGTTCCTCCGGGACAGGGGGCTACGAGCAGTACTTC. Its translation is CASSSSGTGGYEQYF. The chain uses TRBV28 and TRBJ2-7; TRBD1 agrees at 11 bases. The CDR3 length is 15 residues. Trimming took 4 bases from V and 3 from J; bases not matched to a gene: 5. CDR1 and CDR2 from the germline V gene are MDHEN and SYDVKM. Looking up the rest from reference TRBV28 and TRBJ2-7 gives the full variable domain: DVKVTQSSRYLVKRTGEKVFLECVQDMDHENMFWYRQDPGLGLRLIYFSYDVKMKEKGDIPEGYSVSREKKERFSLILESASTNQTSMYLCASSSSGTGGYEQYFGPGTRLTVT.

The CDR3 bases are TGCGCCAGCAGCTCGGGGGAAAGGCAGCCCCAGCATTTT. Translated, it gives CASSSGERQPQHF. V and J are TRBV5-1 and TRBJ1-5; a possible D gene is TRBD1 (5 bases). Germline V gives CDR1 SGHRS, CDR2 YFSETQ. The CDR3 runs to 13 residues. Trimming cost V 3 bases and J 7 bases, with 11 bases left between them.

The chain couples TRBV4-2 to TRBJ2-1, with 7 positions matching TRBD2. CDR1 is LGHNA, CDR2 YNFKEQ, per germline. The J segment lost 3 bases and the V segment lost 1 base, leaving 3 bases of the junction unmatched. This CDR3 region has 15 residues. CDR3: CASSQAGGNYNEQFF. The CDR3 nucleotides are TGTGCCAGCAGCCAAGCGGGAGGAAACTACAATGAGCAGTTCTTC.

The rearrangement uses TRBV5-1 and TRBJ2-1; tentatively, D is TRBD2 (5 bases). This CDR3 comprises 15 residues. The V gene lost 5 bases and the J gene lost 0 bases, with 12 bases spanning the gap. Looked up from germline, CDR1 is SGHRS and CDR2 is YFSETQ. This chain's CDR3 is CASRISLASYNEQFF. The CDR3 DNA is TGCGCCAGCAGGATAAGCCTAGCCTCCTACAATGAGCAGTTCTTC.

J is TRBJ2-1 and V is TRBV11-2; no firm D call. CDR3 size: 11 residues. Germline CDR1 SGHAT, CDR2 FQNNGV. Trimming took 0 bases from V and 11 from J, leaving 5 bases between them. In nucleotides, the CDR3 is TGTGCCAGCAGCTTAGATCCCAAGCAGTTCTTC. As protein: CASSLDPKQFF.

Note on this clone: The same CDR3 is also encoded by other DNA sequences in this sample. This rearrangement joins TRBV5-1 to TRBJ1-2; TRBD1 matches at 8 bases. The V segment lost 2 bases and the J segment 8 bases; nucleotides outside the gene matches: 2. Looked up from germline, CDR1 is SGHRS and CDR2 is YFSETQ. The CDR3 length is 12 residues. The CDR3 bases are TGCGCCAGCAGCTTACAGGGGGAAGGCTACACCTTC. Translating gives CASSLQGEGYTF.

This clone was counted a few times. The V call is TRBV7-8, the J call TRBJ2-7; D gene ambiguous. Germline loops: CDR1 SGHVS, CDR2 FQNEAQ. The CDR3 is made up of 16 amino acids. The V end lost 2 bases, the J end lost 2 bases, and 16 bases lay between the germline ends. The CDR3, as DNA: TGTGCCAGCAGCTTAAAGAGAGGAGTAACTACCTACGAGCAGTACTTC. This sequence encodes CASSLKRGVTTYEQYF.

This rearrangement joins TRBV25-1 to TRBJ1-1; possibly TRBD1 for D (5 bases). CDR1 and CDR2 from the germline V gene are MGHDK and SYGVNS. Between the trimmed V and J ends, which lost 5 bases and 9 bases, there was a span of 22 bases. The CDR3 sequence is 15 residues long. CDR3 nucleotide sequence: TGTGCCAGCAGTCCAAATTCCGGGACTCCGTTCCAAGCTTTCTTT. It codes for CASSPNSGTPFQAFF.

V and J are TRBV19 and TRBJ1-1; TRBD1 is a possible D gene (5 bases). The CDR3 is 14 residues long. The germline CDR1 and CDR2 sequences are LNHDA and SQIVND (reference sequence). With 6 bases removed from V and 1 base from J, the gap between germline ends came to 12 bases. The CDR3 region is CASRAGTPNTEAFF. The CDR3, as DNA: TGTGCCAGTAGGGCCGGGACCCCGAACACTGAAGCTTTCTTT.

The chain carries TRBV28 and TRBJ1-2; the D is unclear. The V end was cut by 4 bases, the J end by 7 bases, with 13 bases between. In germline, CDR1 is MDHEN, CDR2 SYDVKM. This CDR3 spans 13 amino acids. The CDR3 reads CASSYIGEVGYTF. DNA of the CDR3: TGTGCCAGCAGTTATATTGGCGAAGTTGGCTACACCTTC.

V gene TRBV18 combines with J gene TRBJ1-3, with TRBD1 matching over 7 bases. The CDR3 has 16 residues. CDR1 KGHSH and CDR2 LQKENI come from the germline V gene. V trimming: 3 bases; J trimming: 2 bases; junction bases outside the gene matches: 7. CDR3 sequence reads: CASSPRQGLAGNTIYF. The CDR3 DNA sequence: TGTGCCAGCTCACCGCGACAGGGATTAGCTGGAAACACCATATATTTT.

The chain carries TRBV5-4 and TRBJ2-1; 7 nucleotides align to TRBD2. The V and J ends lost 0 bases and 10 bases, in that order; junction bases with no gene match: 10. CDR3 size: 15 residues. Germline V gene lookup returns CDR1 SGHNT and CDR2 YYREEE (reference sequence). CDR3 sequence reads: CASSLEVAGGREQFF. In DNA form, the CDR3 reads TGTGCCAGCAGCTTGGAGGTAGCGGGCGGCAGGGAGCAGTTCTTC.

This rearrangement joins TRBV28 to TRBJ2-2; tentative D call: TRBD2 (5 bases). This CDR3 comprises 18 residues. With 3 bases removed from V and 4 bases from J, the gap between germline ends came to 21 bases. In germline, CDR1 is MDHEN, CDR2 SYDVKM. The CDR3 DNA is TGTGCCAGCAGTTTGCAAAGTCCACTAGTTTTGTTCACCGGGGAGCTGTTTTTT. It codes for CASSLQSPLVLFTGELFF.

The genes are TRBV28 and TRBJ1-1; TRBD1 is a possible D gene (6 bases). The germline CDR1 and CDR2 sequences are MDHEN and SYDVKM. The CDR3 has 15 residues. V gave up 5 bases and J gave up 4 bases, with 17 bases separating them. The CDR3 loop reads CASSNVWGRPTEAFF. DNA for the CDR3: TGTGCCAGCAGTAATGTTTGGGGGCGTCCCACTGAAGCTTTCTTT.

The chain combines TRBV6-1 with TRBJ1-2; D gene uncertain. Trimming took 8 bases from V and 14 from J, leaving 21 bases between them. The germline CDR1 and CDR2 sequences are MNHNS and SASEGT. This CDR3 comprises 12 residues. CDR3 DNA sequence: TGTGCCAGCCGCTCAGACGGTTCAGGAGGGACCTTC. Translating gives CASRSDGSGGTF.

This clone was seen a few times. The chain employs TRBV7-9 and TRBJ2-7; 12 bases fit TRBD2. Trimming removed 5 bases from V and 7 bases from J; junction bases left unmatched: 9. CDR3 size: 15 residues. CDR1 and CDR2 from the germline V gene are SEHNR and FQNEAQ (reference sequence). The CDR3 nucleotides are TGTGCCAGCAGCGGTCGACTAGCGGGAGTACAAGAGCAGTACTTC. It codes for CASSGRLAGVQEQYF. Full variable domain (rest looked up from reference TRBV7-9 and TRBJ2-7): DTGVSQNPRHKITKRGQNVTFRCDPISEHNRLYWYRQTLGQGPEFLTYFQNEAQLEKSRLLSDRFSAERPKGSFSTLEIQRTEQGDSAMYLCASSGRLAGVQEQYFGPGTRLTVT.